The 20 T cell receptor beta chains given below trace back to one sample, sequenced in a study of identifying expanded T cells in peripheral blood. TCRdb's copy holds only in-frame clones and misses some; the assay was immunoSEQ multiplex PCR. The sample lists approximately 75,000 clones; about 90% were seen once. The specimen was blood. These receptors all stem from a person aged 18-69 years in good health.

The chain carries TRBV28 and TRBJ1-4; no clear D. V was pared by 3 bases and J by 0 bases, with 8 bases between. This CDR3 is built from 15 residues. CDR1 is MDHEN and CDR2 is SYDVKM in the germline V gene. The DNA of the CDR3 is TGTGCCAGCAGTTTCCGGCGGACAACTAATGAAAAACTGTTTTTT. Translating gives CASSFRRTTNEKLFF. Combining the CDR3 with reference TRBV28 and TRBJ1-4 gives the whole variable domain DVKVTQSSRYLVKRTGEKVFLECVQDMDHENMFWYRQDPGLGLRLIYFSYDVKMKEKGDIPEGYSVSREKKERFSLILESASTNQTSMYLCASSFRRTTNEKLFFGSGTQLSVL.

The chain's CDR3 is CASSEKAFGTDTQYF. Written as DNA, the CDR3 is TGTGCCAGCAGTGAAAAGGCCTTCGGCACAGATACGCAGTATTTT. The chain combines TRBV2 with TRBJ2-3, with D uncertain. Germline assignment: CDR1 SNHLY and CDR2 FYNNEI. Trimming took off 2 bases at V and 1 base at J, with 10 bases between the two ends. The CDR3 covers 15 residues. Full variable domain (missing parts from reference TRBV2 and TRBJ2-3): EPEVTQTPSHQVTQMGQEVILRCVPISNHLYFYWYRQILGQKVEFLVSFYNNEISEKSEIFDDQFSVERPDGSNFTLKIRSTKLEDSAMYFCASSEKAFGTDTQYFGPGTRLTVL.

V gene TRBV6-5 combines with J gene TRBJ1-5; perhaps TRBD1 as D (5 bases). The CDR3 is 12 amino acids. V lost 6 bases to trimming and J lost 4 bases, with 7 bases between them. Germline V lookup: CDR1 MNHEY, CDR2 SVGAGI. This chain's CDR3 is CASRSGNQPQHF. The CDR3 nucleotides are TGTGCCAGCAGGTCAGGGAATCAGCCCCAGCATTTT.

CDR3 protein: CASRAGATVRVNTEAFF. The CDR3 coding sequence is TGCGCCAGTAGGGCTGGGGCGACAGTGAGAGTGAACACTGAAGCTTTCTTT. J is TRBJ1-1 and V is TRBV5-1, with a tentative D call TRBD1 (5 bases). There are 17 residues in the CDR3. V was clipped by 8 bases and J by 0 bases, with 23 bases between them. Germline CDR1 and CDR2: SGHRS and YFSETQ.

The gene calls are TRBV28 and TRBJ2-5; D is undetermined. The V gene lost 1 base and the J gene lost 5 bases, with 8 bases spanning the gap. Germline loops: CDR1 MDHEN, CDR2 SYDVKM. The CDR3 has 13 residues. The CDR3 DNA follows: TGTGCCAGCAGTTTATTAGGGATCGAGACCCAGTACTTC. Translated: CASSLLGIETQYF.

V and J are TRBV5-6 and TRBJ2-1; D is possibly TRBD1 (5 bases). Germline V gene sequence: CDR1 SGHDT, CDR2 YYEEEE. The V gene lost 1 base and the J gene lost 6 bases, with 17 bases spanning the gap. This CDR3 has 16 amino acids. This chain's CDR3 is CASSLWVGRLSNEQFF. In DNA, the CDR3 is TGTGCCAGCAGCTTGTGGGTGGGGCGGCTGAGCAATGAGCAGTTCTTC.

The rearrangement uses TRBV6-6 and TRBJ1-3, with TRBD1 as a possible D gene (5 bases). V was cut by 0 bases and J by 3 bases, with 12 bases left in between. This CDR3 spans 16 amino acids. CDR1 and CDR2 (germline): MNHNY, SVGAGI (reference sequence). Written as DNA, the CDR3 is TGTGCCAGCAGTTACTCGGGCAGGGAGAGTGGAAACACCATATATTTT. It translates to CASSYSGRESGNTIYF.

In nucleotides, the CDR3 is TGCAGCGTATCCGGACAGGGGGGCTTCTCTGGGGCCAACGTCCTGACTTTC. Translation gives CSVSGQGGFSGANVLTF. This chain connects TRBV29-1 to TRBJ2-6, with 10 bases matching TRBD1. Germline values: CDR1 SQVTM, CDR2 ANQGSEA. With V trimmed by 6 bases and J by 0 bases, 8 bases remained unmatched. The CDR3 covers 17 residues. Drawing the rest from reference TRBV29-1 and TRBJ2-6, the complete variable domain is SAVISQKPSRDICQRGTSLTIQCQVDSQVTMMFWYRQQPGQSLTLIATANQGSEATYESGFVIDKFPISRPNLTFSTLTVSNMSPEDSSIYLCSVSGQGGFSGANVLTFGAGSRLTVL.

This clone was counted a single time. The chain is built from TRBV5-1 and TRBJ2-1; D possibly corresponds to TRBD2 (6 bases). Germline loops: CDR1 SGHRS, CDR2 YFSETQ. CDR3 size: 15 residues. With 1 base removed from V and 6 bases from J, the gap between germline ends came to 14 bases. CDR3 residues: CASSLSGNSGNEQFF. In nucleotides, the CDR3 is TGCGCCAGCAGCTTGAGTGGGAATAGCGGCAATGAGCAGTTCTTC.

The chain has TRBV10-3 and TRBJ2-1; a possible D gene is TRBD1 (5 bases). The germline V gene has CDR1 ENHRY and CDR2 SYGVKD. Deletions cut 3 bases from V and 10 bases from J, with 19 bases between. CDR3 length equals 15 residues. This CDR3 is CAISDPTRQTSEQFF. CDR3 nucleotide sequence: TGTGCCATCAGTGATCCAACCCGACAGACTTCGGAGCAGTTCTTC.

The chain joins TRBV6-5 to TRBJ2-1, with 10 positions matching TRBD2. CDR1 is MNHEY, CDR2 SVGAGI, per germline. V dropped 2 bases and J dropped 4; count of bases not matched to a gene: 2. CDR3 length equals 15 residues. The CDR3 nucleotides read TGTGCCAGCAGTTACGGTAGCGGGAGGTACAATGAGCAGTTCTTC. This sequence encodes CASSYGSGRYNEQFF.

The chain has TRBV29-1 and TRBJ1-5; D is possibly TRBD1 (5 bases). Germline values: CDR1 SQVTM, CDR2 ANQGSEA. CDR3 length: 13 amino acids. The V end was cut by 6 bases, the J end by 1 base, with 10 bases between. The CDR3 sequence: CSVRQSSNQPQHF. The CDR3 coding sequence is TGCAGCGTCCGACAGAGCAGCAATCAGCCCCAGCATTTT.

The genes are TRBV7-8 and TRBJ2-1, with 8 bases lining up with TRBD2. Germline V gene data show CDR1 as SGHVS and CDR2 as FQNEAQ. V dropped 5 bases and J dropped 4; count of bases not matched to a gene: 7. The CDR3 has 15 amino acids. CDR3 sequence: CASSPRGGGYNEQFF. In DNA form, the CDR3 reads TGTGCCAGCAGCCCACGGGGGGGCGGTTACAATGAGCAGTTCTTC.

J is TRBJ2-5 and V is TRBV5-1; 10 nucleotides match TRBD2. CDR1 and CDR2 from the germline V gene are SGHRS and YFSETQ. The CDR3 loop spans 15 amino acids. V gave up 3 bases and J gave up 2 bases; unmatched junction bases: 4. The CDR3 region is CASSSGLAAQETQYF. For the CDR3, the DNA is TGCGCCAGCAGCTCCGGACTAGCGGCACAAGAGACCCAGTACTTC.

This chain joins TRBV7-8 and TRBJ1-4; no definite D call. This CDR3 comprises 11 residues. Germline loops: CDR1 SGHVS, CDR2 FQNEAQ. The V gene lost 5 bases and the J gene lost 11 bases, with 9 bases spanning the gap. The CDR3 loop reads CASSPGRKLFF. The CDR3 bases are TGTGCCAGCAGCCCAGGACGGAAACTGTTTTTT.

This chain connects TRBV21-1 to TRBJ1-5; TRBD1 reflects the table's D call only, with no check against the DNA. TRBV21-1 is designated a pseudogene. This CDR3 region has 18 residues. The CDR3 reads CASSKSEGDSIENQPQHF. The CDR3, as DNA: TGTGCCAGCAGCAAATCGGAGGGGGACAGCATCGAAAATCAGCCCCAGCATTTT.

V and J are TRBV4-3 and TRBJ2-3; maybe TRBD1 (6 bases). The germline V and J ends were trimmed by 2 bases and 6 bases, with 21 bases remaining between them. Germline V CDR1 and CDR2: LGHNA, YSLEER. This CDR3 contains 17 residues. CDR3 sequence: CASSQLSDSLPHDTQYF. CDR3 sequence (DNA): TGCGCCAGCAGCCAACTATCGGACAGCCTTCCCCACGATACGCAGTATTTT.

V is TRBV10-3 and J is TRBJ2-2, with TRBD2 matching 8 bases. CDR1 is ENHRY, CDR2 SYGVKD, per germline. This CDR3 comprises 15 residues. Unmatched junction bases numbered 5, after V lost 4 bases and J lost 4 bases. The CDR3 DNA sequence: TGTGCCATCAGTGGCGTTAGCGGGACCACCGGGGAGCTGTTTTTT. Translation gives CAISGVSGTTGELFF.

V usage is TRBV29-1 and J usage is TRBJ2-7; D gene ambiguous. The CDR3 totals 13 residues. Germline CDR1 SQVTM, CDR2 ANQGSEA. Trimming shortened V by 1 base and J by 7 bases, and 14 bases separated the two germline ends. In nucleotides, the CDR3 is TGCAGCGTTGAAGGTGGGGTCCTCCCGGAGCAGTACTTC. As protein: CSVEGGVLPEQYF.

The chain couples TRBV6-1 to TRBJ2-3; 7 positions agree with TRBD1. The CDR3 consists of 15 residues. V shed 6 bases, J shed 6 bases, and the junction held 12 bases outside the gene matches. Germline V gene data show CDR1 as MNHNS and CDR2 as SASEGT. For the CDR3, the DNA is TGTGCCAGCAGAGAGGGGGCGCCGTCATTCGATACGCAGTATTTT. It yields the protein CASREGAPSFDTQYF.